Following are 16 T cell receptor beta chains from one sample sequenced in a study of siplizumab effects on memory and regulatory T cells. TCRdb's table, derived via immunoSEQ multiplex PCR, lists solely in-frame clones and lacks some. The sample has about 100,000 clones, around 92% seen once. Input material: CD4+ T cells sorted from blood. Source of these receptors: a human donor in good health. Some clones in this sample may be carry-over from other donors' samples.

The chain couples TRBV11-3 to TRBJ2-1; 10 bases line up with TRBD2. This CDR3 is 17 amino acids long. Per the germline V gene, CDR1 is SGHNT and CDR2 is YENEEA. The V segment lost 1 base and the J segment 0 bases; nucleotides outside the gene matches: 3. This chain's CDR3 is CASSLASGGSSYNEQFF. As DNA, the CDR3 is TGTGCCAGCAGCTTAGCTAGCGGGGGCAGCTCCTACAATGAGCAGTTCTTC.

J is TRBJ2-2 and V is TRBV5-1, with a possible D match to TRBD1 (6 bases). Germline V CDR1 and CDR2: SGHRS, YFSETQ. CDR3 length: 15 amino acids. V shed 3 bases and J shed 4 bases, with 13 bases lying between them. CDR3 bases: TGCGCCAGCAGCTCTCCAATACAGGGCACCGGGGAGCTGTTTTTT. This codes for CASSSPIQGTGELFF.

The gene calls are TRBV4-1 and TRBJ2-1, with D tentatively TRBD1 (6 bases). CDR1 is MGHRA and CDR2 is YSYEKL in the germline V gene. This CDR3 spans 13 amino acids. Trimming took 2 bases from V and 16 from J, leaving 18 bases between them. This chain's CDR3 is CASSQNQGRNYFF. The CDR3 region has the DNA TGCGCCAGCAGCCAAAACCAGGGGAGAAATTACTTCTTC.

The chain uses TRBV7-9 and TRBJ2-4; possibly TRBD2 for D (6 bases). Trimming removed 0 bases from V and 0 bases from J, with 18 bases in between. The germline V gene has CDR1 SEHNR and CDR2 FQNEAQ (reference sequence). This CDR3 region has 19 residues. The CDR3 loop is CASSLATLLLAIAKNIQYF. The CDR3 coding sequence is TGTGCCAGCAGCTTAGCGACTTTATTGCTAGCGATAGCCAAAAACATTCAGTACTTC.

V usage is TRBV6-1 and J usage is TRBJ2-5; D may match TRBD1 or TRBD2 (5 bases each). V lost 5 bases, J lost 5 bases, and 15 bases lay in between. CDR1 is MNHNS and CDR2 is SASEGT in the germline V gene. The CDR3 length is 14 residues. CDR3 amino acids: CASSIWGGRETQYF. In nucleotides, the CDR3 is TGTGCCAGCAGTATCTGGGGCGGGCGGGAGACCCAGTACTTC.

In this sample, this clone turned up a few times. V and J are TRBV5-5 and TRBJ2-6; no definite D call. Trimming stripped 4 bases from V and 0 bases from J, with 11 bases between. The length of the CDR3 is 16 residues. In germline, CDR1 is SGHKS, CDR2 YYEKEE (reference sequence). The CDR3 spells CASSINRYSGANVLTF. The CDR3 nucleotides read TGTGCCAGCAGCATAAATAGATACTCTGGGGCCAACGTCCTGACTTTC.

The chain joins TRBV28 to TRBJ2-7; 9 bases agree with TRBD1. V lost 7 bases and J lost 2; bases outside the gene matches: 6. This CDR3 comprises 14 residues. Germline CDR1 reads MDHEN; CDR2 reads SYDVKM. CDR3 protein: CASTTGQGAYEQYF. DNA of the CDR3: TGTGCCAGCACCACGGGACAGGGTGCCTACGAGCAGTACTTC.

The chain employs TRBV4-2 and TRBJ2-2, with TRBD2 matching 11 bases. J was trimmed by 6 bases and V by 1 base; bases with no gene match: 7. This CDR3 comprises 17 residues. Germline V gene sequence: CDR1 LGHNA, CDR2 YNFKEQ. The DNA of the CDR3 is TGTGCCAGCAGCCAAGCGCGACTAGCGGGAAAATCCGGGGAGCTGTTTTTT. This encodes CASSQARLAGKSGELFF.

This chain uses TRBV4-1 with TRBJ2-3; a possible D gene is TRBD2 (6 bases). The CDR3 has 14 amino acids. Germline-derived CDR1 and CDR2 are MGHRA and YSYEKL. V lost 2 bases, J lost 4 bases, and 10 bases lay in between. The CDR3: CASSQLLASDTQYF. Here the CDR3 DNA reads TGCGCCAGCAGCCAATTACTAGCCTCAGATACGCAGTATTTT.

The CDR3 is CASSLAAGTHEQYF. The CDR3 DNA follows: TGTGCCAGCAGCTTGGCCGCAGGGACCCACGAGCAGTACTTC. V is TRBV5-8 and J is TRBJ2-7, with D possibly being TRBD1 or TRBD2 (5 bases each). Deletions cut 0 bases from V and 5 bases from J, with 12 bases between. The CDR3 totals 14 residues. Germline CDR1 reads SGHTS; CDR2 reads YDEGEE.

CDR3: CASSIHRGREATNEKLFF. The CDR3 nucleotides are TGTGCCAGCAGCATCCACAGGGGGCGCGAGGCAACTAATGAAAAACTGTTTTTT. The V call is TRBV7-3, the J call TRBJ1-4; TRBD1 aligns across 9 bases. After removal of 5 bases from V and 0 bases from J, the junction contained 10 bases not matched to a gene. The CDR3 spans 18 residues. CDR1 SGHTA and CDR2 FQGTGA come from the germline V gene.

This chain links TRBV9 with TRBJ2-7; D gene ambiguous. V was shortened by 0 bases and J by 4 bases, with 5 bases between the two germline ends. The CDR3 consists of 12 residues. The germline gives CDR1 SGDLS, CDR2 YYNGEE. CDR3 bases: TGTGCCAGCAGCGTAGACGGGTACGAGCAGTACTTC. Translated: CASSVDGYEQYF.

The chain has TRBV7-2 and TRBJ1-2; unclear D gene. Between the trimmed V and J ends, which lost 1 base and 5 bases, there was a span of 14 bases. Germline-derived CDR1 and CDR2 are SGHTA and FQGNSA. This CDR3 has 15 residues. Here the CDR3 DNA reads TGTGCCAGCAGCTTAGGTGGGAGTCCTCCTTATGGCTACACCTTC. Residues: CASSLGGSPPYGYTF.

The chain couples TRBV15 to TRBJ1-4; no clear D. This CDR3 region has 13 residues. V was pared by 1 base and J by 8 bases, with 8 bases between. In germline, CDR1 is LNHNV, CDR2 YYDKDF (reference sequence). The CDR3 is CATSRGTAEKLFF. In nucleotides, the CDR3 is TGTGCCACCAGCAGAGGGACGGCCGAAAAACTGTTTTTT.

This clone appeared a few times. V is TRBV6-6 and J is TRBJ2-7; tentative D call: TRBD2 (5 bases). V was clipped by 9 bases and J by 1 base, with 13 bases between them. Germline values: CDR1 MNHNY, CDR2 SVGAGI (reference sequence). The CDR3 loop spans 13 amino acids. CDR3 residues: CASSERQSYEQYF. The CDR3 region has the DNA TGTGCCAGTTCCGAGCGGCAGTCCTACGAGCAGTACTTC.

This chain links TRBV19 with TRBJ2-1; the match to TRBD2 covers 7 bases. J lost 10 bases, V lost 3 bases, and 6 bases had no gene match. This CDR3 region has 13 residues. Per the germline V gene, CDR1 is LNHDA and CDR2 is SQIVND (reference sequence). CDR3 loop: CASSIVGGQEQFF. The DNA for the CDR3 is TGTGCCAGTAGTATCGTGGGAGGGCAAGAGCAGTTCTTC.